The T cell receptor beta chain described here comes from a study of neoadjuvant anti-PD-1 for oral cavity cancer. In the study overall: Patients without progression received a fourth nivolumab dose around day 43, then surgical resection on days 50-56.

Method: immunoSEQ multiplex PCR; TCRdb's copy keeps in-frame clones and lacks some. The data contain over 80,000 clones, about four fifths of them seen just once; the ten biggest clones take up about 3.4%. This CDR3 is 15 amino acids long. Trimming cost V 5 bases and J 0 bases; bases outside gene matches: 4. Germline CDR1 SGHNT, CDR2 YENEEA. This receptor was taken from a person between 35 and 79 years old with oral cavity squamous cell carcinoma. The chain combines TRBV11-3 with TRBJ2-1, with 7 bases identical to TRBD2. The source material was PBMCs, sampled before nivolumab (anti-PD-1) treatment. The CDR3 reads CASSPVAGSYNEQFF. CDR3 in DNA: TGTGCCAGCAGCCCCGTAGCGGGCTCCTACAATGAGCAGTTCTTC.